The source of this T cell receptor (beta chain) is a study of CXCR3-negative and CXCR3-positive naive CD8 T cells. Study at large: Summed over all libraries, TRB reads came to approximately 140 million, with about 1.5 +/- 0.3 million per library.

Triplicate sorting captured about 320,000 cells each from every CD8+ T cell subset. Study-level results: Naive CXCR3-negative cells resembled naive CXCR3-positive cells in TRBV-TRBJ usage; memory cells differed. Memory CD8+ cells showed much lower diversity, while both naive subsets were comparably high.

To note about this clonotype: What it binds is not known.

The TRB cDNA libraries were prepared by 5' RACE with UMI labels. No DNA is given; TCRdb re-called the 5' RACE reads and lists each CDR3 protein once. There are 25,000 to 35,000 distinct CDR3 sequences in the sample, with 10% to 13% held by the top ten. The length of the CDR3 is 16 residues. Germline V gene sequence: CDR1 SGHVS, CDR2 FNYEAQ. Material for sequencing was memory CD8+ T cells from blood. The receptor comes from a human donor in good health. Some clones in this sample may be carry-over from other donors' samples. The V gene is TRBV7-6, the J gene TRBJ1-5; there is no DNA to check the TCRdb D call of TRBD1. The CDR3 sequence: CASSCLRNRGNQPQHF.